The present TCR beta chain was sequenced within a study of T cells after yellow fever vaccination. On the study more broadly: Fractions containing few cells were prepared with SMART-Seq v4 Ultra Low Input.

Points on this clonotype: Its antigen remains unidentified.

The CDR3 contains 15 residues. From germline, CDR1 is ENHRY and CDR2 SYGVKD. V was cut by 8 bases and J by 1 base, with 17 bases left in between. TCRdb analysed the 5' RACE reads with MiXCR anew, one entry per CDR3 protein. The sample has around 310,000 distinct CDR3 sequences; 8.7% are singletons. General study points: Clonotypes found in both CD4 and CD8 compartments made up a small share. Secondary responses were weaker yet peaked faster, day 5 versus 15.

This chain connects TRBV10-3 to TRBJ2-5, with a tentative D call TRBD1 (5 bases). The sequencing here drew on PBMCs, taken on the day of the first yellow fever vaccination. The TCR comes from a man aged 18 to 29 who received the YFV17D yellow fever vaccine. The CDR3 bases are TGTGCCATCCGCCGAAACACAGGTCCCCAAGAGACCCAGTACTTC. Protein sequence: CAIRRNTGPQETQYF.